This T cell receptor (beta chain) comes out of a study of blood T cell repertoires in COVID-19. V was shortened by 5 bases and J by 4 bases, with 17 bases between the two germline ends. The CDR3 sequence is 15 residues long. Germline assignment: CDR1 SGHVS and CDR2 FQNEAQ. Data came from immunoSEQ multiplex PCR; TCRdb stores just in-frame clones and leaves some out. The profile shows 200,000 to 300,000 clones, 82% of them singletons. The clonotype was recovered from a woman aged 60-75 years with active or convalescent COVID-19. Sequences were obtained from peripheral blood. The chain employs TRBV7-8 and TRBJ1-1; D is ambiguous. For the CDR3, the DNA is TGTGCCAGCAGCACCGTGATGATAGGGAGCACTGAAGCTTTCTTT. This gives the protein CASSTVMIGSTEAFF.